This T cell receptor (beta chain) was identified during a study of shared clonotypes between healthy human individuals. This CDR3 is built from 13 residues. CDR1 SNHLY and CDR2 FYNNEI come from the germline V gene. Trimming shortened V by 7 bases and J by 4 bases, and 13 bases separated the two germline ends. Repertoires were generated with immunoSEQ multiplex PCR, while TCRdb's copy carries only in-frame clones and drops some. The table lists some 1,100,000 clones, roughly 74% of them singletons, with 0.5% to 0.6% in the top ten. The chain uses TRBV2 and TRBJ1-1; D is possibly TRBD1 (6 bases). The sample taken for sequencing was memory CD4+ T cells from PBMCs. Subset denoted: CD45RA-negative fraction. The origin of this receptor is a young man in good health. Some clones in this sample may be carry-over from other donors' samples. CDR3 amino acids: CASTLQGPTEAFF. CDR3 coding DNA: TGTGCCAGCACTTTACAGGGTCCCACTGAAGCTTTCTTT.